The 7 T cell receptor beta chains reported below all come from one sample, sequenced in a study of blood T cell repertoires in COVID-19. Here immunoSEQ multiplex PCR was the method, and the copy in TCRdb shows in-frame clones only, minus some. The sample contains under 300,000 clones, under 90% of which appear only once. The specimen was peripheral blood. These receptor sequences come from a woman in her forties or fifties who had recovered from COVID-19.

The CDR3 DNA reads TGTGCCAGCAGCTTAGCGCAGGCAATCTCTCACGAGCAGTACTTC. Amino acid sequence: CASSLAQAISHEQYF. This rearrangement joins TRBV7-8 to TRBJ2-7; the D is unclear. The CDR3 is 15 residues long. Germline assignment: CDR1 SGHVS and CDR2 FQNEAQ. Trimming removed 0 bases at V and 5 bases at J, with 14 bases between.

The chain employs TRBV7-9 and TRBJ2-7; 10 bases fit TRBD2. Germline V gene lookup returns CDR1 SEHNR and CDR2 FQNEAQ (reference sequence). J lost 2 bases, V lost 4 bases, and 5 bases had no gene match. The CDR3 contains 15 residues. The CDR3 loop reads CASSSSGGGTYEQYF. The CDR3 DNA is TGTGCCAGCAGCTCGAGCGGGGGGGGAACCTACGAGCAGTACTTC.

The V and J genes are TRBV11-2 and TRBJ1-1, with a weak D call TRBD1 (5 bases). V lost 4 bases, J lost 1 base, and 13 bases lay in between. Germline CDR1 and CDR2: SGHAT and FQNNGV. This CDR3 has 15 amino acids. The CDR3 loop reads CASSYLFTGNTEAFF. Here the CDR3 DNA reads TGTGCCAGCAGCTACCTTTTTACAGGGAACACTGAAGCTTTCTTT.

The chain links TRBV6-2 or TRBV6-3 to TRBJ2-1, with a possible D match to TRBD2 (7 bases). Trimming stripped 2 bases from V and 8 bases from J, with 13 bases between. CDR1 is MNHEY, CDR2 SVGEGT, per germline. This CDR3 contains 14 residues. CDR3 DNA sequence: TGTGCCAGCAGTTACGGGAGGGAGGGGGATGAGCAGTTCTTC. Protein sequence: CASSYGREGDEQFF.

V usage is TRBV6-5 and J usage is TRBJ2-7; D is unresolved. The CDR3 is made up of 15 amino acids. Germline lookup yields CDR1 MNHEY and CDR2 SVGAGI. The germline V and J ends were trimmed by 7 bases and 2 bases, with 18 bases remaining between them. DNA for the CDR3: TGTGCCAGCATGGTTCGTCCGGGTTCCACCTACGAGCAGTACTTC. It is translated as CASMVRPGSTYEQYF.

In its sample, this clone was seen a few times. This chain joins TRBV5-5 and TRBJ2-5; 7 nucleotides align to TRBD2. Germline V gene sequence: CDR1 SGHKS, CDR2 YYEKEE (reference sequence). V was clipped by 5 bases and J by 3 bases; unmatched bases: 13. The CDR3 is 16 amino acids. DNA of the CDR3: TGTGCCAGCAGTTCTTTCGCGGGAGCATTCAAAGAGACCCAGTACTTC. Translated, it gives CASSSFAGAFKETQYF.

J is TRBJ2-7 and V is TRBV30; perhaps TRBD1 as D (5 bases). Per germline, CDR1 GTSNPN and CDR2 SVGIG (reference sequence). This CDR3 has 14 amino acids. Trimming removed 4 bases from V and 2 bases from J, with 15 bases in between. In nucleotides, the CDR3 is TGTGCCTGGAAGGTACAGGCGAACACCTACGAGCAGTACTTC. Translation gives CAWKVQANTYEQYF.